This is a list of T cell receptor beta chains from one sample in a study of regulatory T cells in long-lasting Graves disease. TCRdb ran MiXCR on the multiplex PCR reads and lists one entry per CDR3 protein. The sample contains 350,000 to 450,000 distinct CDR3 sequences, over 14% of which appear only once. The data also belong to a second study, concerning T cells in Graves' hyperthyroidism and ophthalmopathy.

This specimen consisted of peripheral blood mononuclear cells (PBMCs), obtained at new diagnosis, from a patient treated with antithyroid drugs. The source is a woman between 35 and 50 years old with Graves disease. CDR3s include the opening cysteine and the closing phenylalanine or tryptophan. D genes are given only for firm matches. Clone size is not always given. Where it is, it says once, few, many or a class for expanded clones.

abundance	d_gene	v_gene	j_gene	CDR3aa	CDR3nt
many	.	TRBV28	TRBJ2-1	CASSFSAVGSYNEQFF	TGTGCCAGCAGTTTTTCTGCGGTTGGCTCCTACAATGAGCAGTTCTTC
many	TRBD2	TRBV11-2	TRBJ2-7	CASSFSTGLAGRTYEQYF	TGTGCCAGCAGCTTTTCGACGGGACTAGCGGGACGAACCTACGAGCAGTACTTC
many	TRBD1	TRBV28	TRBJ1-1	CASSLYAERGPEAFF	TGTGCCAGCAGTTTATATGCCGAAAGGGGGCCTGAAGCTTTCTTT
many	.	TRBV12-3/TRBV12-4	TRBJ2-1	CASRQARNNEQFF	TGTGCCAGCAGACAGGCTCGTAACAATGAGCAGTTCTTC
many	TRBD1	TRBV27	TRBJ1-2	CASRPTGGYGYTF	TGTGCCAGCAGACCGACAGGGGGCTATGGCTACACCTTC
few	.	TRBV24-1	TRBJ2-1	CATSAVLGDEQFF	TGTGCCACCAGTGCGGTCCTAGGGGATGAGCAGTTCTTC
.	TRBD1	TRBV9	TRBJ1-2	CASSKGQDPNYGYTF	TGTGCCAGCAGCAAGGGACAGGACCCTAACTATGGCTACACCTTC
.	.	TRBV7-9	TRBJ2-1	CASSPRGGDSYNEQFF	TGTGCCAGCAGCCCAAGAGGCGGGGATTCCTACAATGAGCAGTTCTTC
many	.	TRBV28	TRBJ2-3	CASSFLQERTQYF	TGTGCCAGCAGTTTTCTCCAAGAACGGACGCAGTATTTT
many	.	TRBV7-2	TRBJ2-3	CASSLVAPSTDTQYF	TGTGCCAGCAGCTTAGTTGCGCCTAGCACAGATACGCAGTATTTT
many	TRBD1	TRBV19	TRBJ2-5	CASSRTGDRQETQYF	TGTGCCAGTAGTAGGACAGGGGACCGGCAAGAGACCCAGTACTTC
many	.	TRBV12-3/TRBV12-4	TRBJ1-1	CASSLTPTEAFF	TGTGCCAGCAGTTTAACACCCACTGAAGCTTTCTTT
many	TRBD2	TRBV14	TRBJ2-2	CASNLLISGLLGELFF	TGTGCCAGCAACCTCTTAATTAGCGGGCTCCTGGGGGAGCTGTTTTTT
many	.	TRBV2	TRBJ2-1	CASGVSSYNEQFF	TGTGCCAGCGGGGTCAGCTCCTACAATGAGCAGTTCTTC